In this sample, the clone carrying this T cell receptor (beta chain) turned up many times. Its antigen is not identified. Germline loops: CDR1 SGHRS, CDR2 YFSETQ. With 0 bases clipped from V and 2 bases from J, the junction kept 9 bases outside the gene matches. The CDR3 has 17 amino acids. Among ophthalmopathy patients, the Clinical Activity Score reached at least 3, the NOSPECS grade reached at least 4, and duration remained under 3 months. Based on clinical symptoms, serum thyroxine and TRAb, thyroid ultrasound and orbital computed tomography, diagnoses were reached. RNA transcripts gave rise to amplified TCR beta CDR3 regions. With the HTBI primer set, the TCR CDR3 went through a first round of RT-PCR. TCRdb fed the multiplex PCR reads into MiXCR, producing one record per CDR3 protein. This table has 660,000 or so distinct CDR3 sequences, around 21% appearing once. The data originate from a study of T cells in Graves' hyperthyroidism and ophthalmopathy.

Study-level results: Among thyroid clonotypes expanded above 0.001, most also appeared in blood.

The TCR sequence derives from a man younger than 40 with Graves' ophthalmopathy. The sequenced material came from blood. The gene calls are TRBV5-1 and TRBJ2-3; 7 bases agree with TRBD2. Here the CDR3 reads CASSLEGLAAYTDTQYF. In DNA form, the CDR3 reads TGCGCCAGCAGCTTGGAGGGGCTAGCGGCATACACAGATACGCAGTATTTT. Complete variable domain (other parts from reference TRBV5-1 and TRBJ2-3): KAGVTQTPRYLIKTRGQQVTLSCSPISGHRSVSWYQQTPGQGLQFLFEYFSETQRNKGNFPGRFSGRQFSNSRSEMNVSTLELGDSALYLCASSLEGLAAYTDTQYFGPGTRLTVL.